One and the same sample provided the 23 T cell receptor beta chains below, sequenced in a study of OX40 agonist ivuxolimab in advanced cancers. Clones were sequenced by immunoSEQ multiplex PCR, and TCRdb holds only the in-frame ones, with some missing. The table shows tens of thousands of clones, with 90% occurring only once. Sequenced material: CD4+ or CD8+ T cells sorted from blood, taken in a trial of the OX40 agonist ivuxolimab. The receptors here all came from an adult with an advanced solid tumor such as melanoma, head and neck, liver or kidney cancer.

The chain combines TRBV10-3 with TRBJ2-1; a possible D gene is TRBD2 (5 bases). The CDR3 is made up of 14 amino acids. Germline V lookup: CDR1 ENHRY, CDR2 SYGVKD. The V gene lost 3 bases and the J gene lost 5 bases, with 11 bases spanning the gap. The CDR3 loop reads CAISDSLADNEQFF. As DNA, the CDR3 is TGTGCCATCAGTGATTCGCTAGCCGACAATGAGCAGTTCTTC.

The chain has TRBV15 and TRBJ1-6; D gene uncertain. The germline CDR1 and CDR2 sequences are LNHNV and YYDKDF (reference sequence). Trimming cost V 3 bases and J 1 base, with 7 bases left between them. CDR3 length equals 15 residues. The CDR3 nucleotides are TGTGCCACCAGCAGTAAGGATTCCTATAATTCACCCCTCCACTTT. This translates into CATSSKDSYNSPLHF.

The rearrangement uses TRBV28 and TRBJ2-5; D is uncertain. TRBJ2-7 matches the DNA end more closely, so the J call is doubtful. The CDR3 consists of 19 residues. The germline gives CDR1 MDHEN, CDR2 SYDVKM. The CDR3 protein is CASSPALYRNTESIYEQYF. CDR3 DNA sequence: TGTGCCAGCAGTCCCGCCCTGTACCGAAACACGGAGAGTATCTACGAGCAGTACTTC.

The DNA of the CDR3 is TGTGCCAGCAGCTTAGACCCGAATAACGGGGAGCTGTTTTTT. Encoded protein: CASSLDPNNGELFF. This chain uses TRBV7-6 with TRBJ2-2; no firm D call. In germline, CDR1 is SGHVS, CDR2 FNYEAQ. There are 14 residues in the CDR3. V shed 1 base and J shed 7 bases, with 10 bases lying between them.

V is TRBV27 and J is TRBJ2-1; no reliable D call. Germline CDR1 MNHEY, CDR2 SMNVEV (reference sequence). Trimming cost V 3 bases and J 0 bases, with 3 bases left between them. The CDR3 consists of 13 residues. CDR3 sequence: CASSFGSYNEQFF. As DNA, the CDR3 is TGTGCCAGCAGTTTTGGCTCCTACAATGAGCAGTTCTTC.

The CDR3 is CASSLYYGQVPKKLFF. CDR3 in DNA: TGTGCCAGCAGCTTATACTACGGACAGGTGCCCAAGAAACTGTTTTTT. The chain carries TRBV11-2 and TRBJ1-4; 7 nucleotides agree with TRBD1. The CDR3 spans 16 residues. V trimming: 2 bases; J trimming: 11 bases; junction bases outside the gene matches: 14. From germline, CDR1 is SGHAT and CDR2 FQNNGV. Drawing the rest from reference TRBV11-2 and TRBJ1-4, the complete variable domain is EAGVAQSPRYKIIEKRQSVAFWCNPISGHATLYWYQQILGQGPKLLIQFQNNGVVDDSQLPKDRFSAERLKGVDSTLKIQPAKLEDSAVYLCASSLYYGQVPKKLFFGSGTQLSVL.

This chain joins TRBV27 and TRBJ1-5; 8 bases are a match to TRBD1. The V and J ends lost 4 bases and 4 bases, in that order; junction bases with no gene match: 6. Germline V lookup: CDR1 MNHEY, CDR2 SMNVEV (reference sequence). The CDR3 consists of 15 residues. CDR3 loop: CASSSPGGGNQPQHF. CDR3 sequence (DNA): TGTGCCAGCAGTTCTCCAGGGGGCGGTAATCAGCCCCAGCATTTT.

V is TRBV27 and J is TRBJ2-1, with a weak D call TRBD1 (7 bases). The CDR3 contains 18 residues. Germline CDR1 is MNHEY and CDR2 is SMNVEV (reference sequence). Trimming shortened V by 5 bases and J by 8 bases, and 28 bases separated the two germline ends. The CDR3 here is CASSMTGMGGRGIDEQFF. CDR3 bases: TGTGCCAGCAGTATGACAGGGATGGGGGGACGGGGTATCGATGAGCAGTTCTTC.

The chain uses TRBV4-3 and TRBJ1-4; D gene ambiguous. The CDR3 has 15 residues. The V gene's germline CDR1 is LGHNA and CDR2 YSLEER. V lost 1 base to trimming and J lost 9 bases, with 15 bases between them. CDR3 sequence: CASSQVYQVAQKLFF. Here the CDR3 DNA reads TGCGCCAGCAGCCAAGTATATCAGGTAGCCCAAAAACTGTTTTTT.

J is TRBJ1-1 and V is TRBV7-2; tentative D call: TRBD1 (5 bases). Germline-derived CDR1 and CDR2 are SGHTA and FQGNSA. The CDR3 contains 14 residues. V was pared by 5 bases and J by 4 bases, with 14 bases between. CDR3 in DNA: TGTGCCAGCAGCCAATGGGGGTTTACCACTGAAGCTTTCTTT. Its protein product is CASSQWGFTTEAFF.

The genes are TRBV5-1 and TRBJ2-5; 11 bases match TRBD2. The closer fit of TRBJ2-7 to the DNA end suggests the J call may be wrong. In germline, CDR1 is SGHRS, CDR2 YFSETQ. The CDR3 has 14 amino acids. Written as DNA, the CDR3 is TGCGCCAGCAGGGAAACTAGCGGGAGCTACGAGCAGTACTTC. Translation gives CASRETSGSYEQYF.

This clone was counted a few times. The gene calls are TRBV29-1 and TRBJ1-1; tentative D call: TRBD1 (5 bases). Trimming left V 7 bases short and J 1 base short, with 10 bases between. Germline V gene lookup returns CDR1 SQVTM and CDR2 ANQGSEA. The CDR3 runs 12 residues. CDR3 region: CSGERGNTEAFF. The CDR3 nucleotides read TGCAGCGGCGAGAGGGGGAACACTGAAGCTTTCTTT. Variable domain in full (rest from reference TRBV29-1 and TRBJ1-1): SAVISQKPSRDICQRGTSLTIQCQVDSQVTMMFWYRQQPGQSLTLIATANQGSEATYESGFVIDKFPISRPNLTFSTLTVSNMSPEDSSIYLCSGERGNTEAFFGQGTRLTVV.

The chain recombines TRBV28 with TRBJ2-3; D ambiguous. Trimming stripped 4 bases from V and 3 bases from J, with 17 bases between. The CDR3 sequence is 16 residues long. Germline V CDR1 and CDR2: MDHEN, SYDVKM. The CDR3 spells CASSSFHHGSTDTQYF. CDR3 coding DNA: TGTGCCAGCAGTTCATTTCACCACGGTAGTACAGATACGCAGTATTTT.

The chain has TRBV29-1 and TRBJ1-1; maybe TRBD1 (6 bases). V lost 6 bases to trimming and J lost 0 bases, with 17 bases between them. There are 15 residues in the CDR3. Germline values: CDR1 SQVTM, CDR2 ANQGSEA. CDR3 nucleotide sequence: TGCAGCGTCGGGACCGGGACACCGATGAACACTGAAGCTTTCTTT. Translated, it gives CSVGTGTPMNTEAFF.

The V and J genes are TRBV5-1 and TRBJ1-1, with D hard to call. The CDR3 loop spans 13 amino acids. The V end lost 0 bases, the J end lost 8 bases, and 11 bases lay between the germline ends. CDR1 is SGHRS, CDR2 YFSETQ, per germline. This chain's CDR3 is CASSLETPLEAFF. The CDR3 DNA reads as TGCGCCAGCAGCTTGGAGACTCCCCTGGAAGCTTTCTTT.

This clone was seen just once. V and J are TRBV7-9 and TRBJ2-7; no reliable D call. The germline V gene encodes CDR1 SEHNR and CDR2 FQNEAQ (reference sequence). V lost 1 base and J lost 0, with 10 bases in between. The CDR3 runs to 15 residues. CDR3 sequence: CASSLGQKNSYEQYF. CDR3 coding DNA: TGTGCCAGCAGCTTAGGGCAGAAGAACTCCTACGAGCAGTACTTC.

This chain connects TRBV27 to TRBJ2-7; D ambiguous. Trimming shortened V by 4 bases and J by 0 bases, and 10 bases separated the two germline ends. The CDR3 consists of 14 residues. Germline V CDR1 and CDR2: MNHEY, SMNVEV (reference sequence). CDR3 sequence: CASSSGWPSYEQYF. The CDR3 DNA follows: TGTGCCAGCAGTTCCGGCTGGCCCTCCTACGAGCAGTACTTC.

V is TRBV7-9 and J is TRBJ1-3; 7 bases agree with TRBD1. Germline trimming cut 3 bases from V and 4 bases from J; bases unmatched to any gene: 9. CDR3 length: 16 residues. Germline CDR1 reads SEHNR; CDR2 reads FQNEAQ (reference sequence). The CDR3 DNA is TGTGCCAGCAGCTTGGAGACAGGGTTCGAAGGAAACACCATATATTTT. Its protein is CASSLETGFEGNTIYF. The variable domain in full, with the rest retrieved from reference TRBV7-9 and TRBJ1-3, is DTGVSQNPRHKITKRGQNVTFRCDPISEHNRLYWYRQTLGQGPEFLTYFQNEAQLEKSRLLSDRFSAERPKGSFSTLEIQRTEQGDSAMYLCASSLETGFEGNTIYFGEGSWLTVV.

The V gene is TRBV2, the J gene TRBJ2-1, with D hard to call. CDR3 length equals 12 residues. Trimming removed 7 bases from V and 4 bases from J, with 8 bases in between. Germline-derived CDR1 and CDR2 are SNHLY and FYNNEI. The CDR3 DNA reads as TGTGCCAGCACCCATACTTACAATGAGCAGTTCTTC. Translation gives CASTHTYNEQFF. Drawing the rest from reference TRBV2 and TRBJ2-1, the complete variable domain is EPEVTQTPSHQVTQMGQEVILRCVPISNHLYFYWYRQILGQKVEFLVSFYNNEISEKSEIFDDQFSVERPDGSNFTLKIRSTKLEDSAMYFCASTHTYNEQFFGPGTRLTVL.

The chain joins TRBV7-2 to TRBJ2-1; TRBD2 matches 7 bases. Germline V gives CDR1 SGHTA, CDR2 FQGNSA. CDR3 length: 16 residues. The V gene end was trimmed by 5 bases and the J gene end by 0 bases; junction bases not matched to a gene: 7. In DNA form, the CDR3 reads TGTGCCAGCAGCCCCCTAGCGGTTTACTCCTACAATGAGCAGTTCTTC. Protein: CASSPLAVYSYNEQFF. Full variable domain (remainder filled in from reference TRBV7-2 and TRBJ2-1): GAGVSQSPSNKVTEKGKDVELRCDPISGHTALYWYRQSLGQGLEFLIYFQGNSAPDKSGLPSDRFSAERTGGSVSTLTIQRTQQEDSAVYLCASSPLAVYSYNEQFFGPGTRLTVL.

This clone occurred once. The gene calls are TRBV7-9 and TRBJ1-1; the D gene is possibly TRBD1 (6 bases). Per the germline V gene, CDR1 is SEHNR and CDR2 is FQNEAQ (reference sequence). The CDR3 covers 14 residues. V was trimmed by 4 bases and J by 0 bases, leaving 9 bases between them. CDR3 coding DNA: TGTGCCAGCAGCTCGACAGGCCTGAACACTGAAGCTTTCTTT. Protein product: CASSSTGLNTEAFF. The full variable domain, in which reference TRBV7-9 and TRBJ1-1 provide the parts outside the CDR3, is DTGVSQNPRHKITKRGQNVTFRCDPISEHNRLYWYRQTLGQGPEFLTYFQNEAQLEKSRLLSDRFSAERPKGSFSTLEIQRTEQGDSAMYLCASSSTGLNTEAFFGQGTRLTVV.

The rearrangement uses TRBV19 and TRBJ2-3; D is undetermined. The CDR3 consists of 13 residues. Germline V lookup: CDR1 LNHDA, CDR2 SQIVND (reference sequence). Trimming pared 4 bases from V and 6 bases from J, leaving 11 bases between. This CDR3 is CASSNWGWDTQYF. CDR3 bases: TGTGCCAGTAGTAACTGGGGTTGGGATACGCAGTATTTT.

The chain links TRBV6-1 to TRBJ1-1; D unclear. Germline-derived CDR1 and CDR2 are MNHNS and SASEGT. The CDR3 covers 16 residues. Trimming pared 3 bases from V and 3 bases from J, leaving 17 bases between. The CDR3 DNA is TGTGCCAGCAGTGATAATCTCTTCCTGGCGGACACTGAAGCTTTCTTT. It yields the protein CASSDNLFLADTEAFF.